Listed below are T cell receptor beta chains from one sample, sequenced in a study of shared clonotypes between healthy human individuals. The assay was immunoSEQ multiplex PCR, and TCRdb's table has in-frame clones only and misses some. The sample has about 2 million clones; about 95% are singletons. Sequenced material: naive CD8+ T cells sorted from blood. These receptor sequences come from a man aged 18 to 35 in good health. Both conserved end residues are part of each CDR3. A D gene is named only where the DNA matches it firmly. The size field is filled for only some rows; it gives once, few, many or a size class.

CDR3 protein,CDR3 DNA,V gene,J gene,D gene,clone size
CASSWKNRDQPQHF,TGTGCCAGCAGCTGGAAAAACAGGGATCAGCCCCAGCATTTT,TRBV5-6,TRBJ1-5,-,-
CASSISTGVLRDGYTF,TGTGCCAGTAGTATAAGTACAGGGGTACTGCGGGATGGCTACACCTTC,TRBV19,TRBJ1-2,TRBD1,once
CASSFEGSSPLHF,TGTGCCAGCAGCTTCGAGGGGAGTTCACCCCTCCACTTT,TRBV7-8,TRBJ1-6,-,-
CASRTGAGSEAFF,TGTGCCAGTAGGACCGGGGCCGGCAGTGAAGCTTTCTTT,TRBV19,TRBJ1-1,-,-
CASSHRVAGELFF,TGTGCCAGCAGTCACAGGGTCGCCGGGGAGCTGTTTTTT,TRBV21-1,TRBJ2-2,-,-
CAWSGDRARHEQYF,TGTGCCTGGAGTGGGGACAGGGCGCGCCACGAGCAGTACTTC,TRBV30,TRBJ2-7,TRBD1,-
CASSPEIGGMTEAFF,TGTGCCAGCAGCCCGGAGATTGGGGGTATGACTGAAGCTTTCTTT,TRBV5-4,TRBJ1-1,-,-
CASSFSGYEQYF,TGTGCCAGCAGCTTCAGTGGTTACGAGCAGTACTTC,TRBV7-2,TRBJ2-7,-,-
CATSRDGDRGLHEQFF,TGTGCCACCAGCAGAGATGGGGACAGGGGATTACATGAGCAGTTCTTC,TRBV15,TRBJ2-1,TRBD1,-
CASSLESWTGYQETQYF,TGCGCCAGCAGCTTGGAGTCATGGACAGGGTACCAAGAGACCCAGTACTTC,TRBV5-1,TRBJ2-5,TRBD1,-